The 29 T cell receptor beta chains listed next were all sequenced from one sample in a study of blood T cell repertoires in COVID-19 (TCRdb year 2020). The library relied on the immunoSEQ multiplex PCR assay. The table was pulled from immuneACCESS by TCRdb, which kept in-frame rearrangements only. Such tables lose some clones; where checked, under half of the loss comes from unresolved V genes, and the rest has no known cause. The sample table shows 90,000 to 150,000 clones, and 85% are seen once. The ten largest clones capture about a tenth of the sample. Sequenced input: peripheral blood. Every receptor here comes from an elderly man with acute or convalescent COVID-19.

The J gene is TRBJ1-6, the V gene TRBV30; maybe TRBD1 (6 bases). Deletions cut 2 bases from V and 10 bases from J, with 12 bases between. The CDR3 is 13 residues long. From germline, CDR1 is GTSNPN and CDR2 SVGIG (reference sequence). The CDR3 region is CAWSKQGWSPLHF. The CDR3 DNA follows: TGTGCCTGGAGTAAACAGGGTTGGTCACCCCTCCACTTT.

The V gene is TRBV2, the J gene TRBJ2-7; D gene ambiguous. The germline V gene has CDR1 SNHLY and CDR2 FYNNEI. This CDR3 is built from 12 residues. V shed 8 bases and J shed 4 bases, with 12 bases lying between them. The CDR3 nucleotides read TGTGCCAGCGTAAGAGAGGCTTACGAGCAGTACTTC. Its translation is CASVREAYEQYF. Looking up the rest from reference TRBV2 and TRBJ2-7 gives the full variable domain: EPEVTQTPSHQVTQMGQEVILRCVPISNHLYFYWYRQILGQKVEFLVSFYNNEISEKSEIFDDQFSVERPDGSNFTLKIRSTKLEDSAMYFCASVREAYEQYFGPGTRLTVT.

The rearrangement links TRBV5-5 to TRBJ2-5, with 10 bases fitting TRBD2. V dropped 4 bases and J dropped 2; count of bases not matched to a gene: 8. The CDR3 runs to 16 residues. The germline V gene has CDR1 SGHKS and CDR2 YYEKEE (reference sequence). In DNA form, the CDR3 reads TGTGCCAGCAGCGCCGGGGTAGCGGGGGGACAAGAGACCCAGTACTTC. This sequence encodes CASSAGVAGGQETQYF.

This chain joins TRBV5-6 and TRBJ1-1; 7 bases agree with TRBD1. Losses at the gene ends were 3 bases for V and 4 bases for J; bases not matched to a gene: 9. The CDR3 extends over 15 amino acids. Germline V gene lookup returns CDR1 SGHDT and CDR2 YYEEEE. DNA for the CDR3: TGTGCCAGCAGCTCAGGGGGTGCTGGGGGCACTGAAGCTTTCTTT. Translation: CASSSGGAGGTEAFF.

The DNA for the CDR3 is TGTGCCAGCAGTACCGTCGGGTTTGAAGCTTTCTTT. As protein: CASSTVGFEAFF. This chain joins TRBV6-5 and TRBJ1-1; the D is unclear. This CDR3 has 12 residues. Between the trimmed V and J ends, which lost 5 bases and 7 bases, there was a span of 11 bases. Germline lookup yields CDR1 MNHEY and CDR2 SVGAGI.

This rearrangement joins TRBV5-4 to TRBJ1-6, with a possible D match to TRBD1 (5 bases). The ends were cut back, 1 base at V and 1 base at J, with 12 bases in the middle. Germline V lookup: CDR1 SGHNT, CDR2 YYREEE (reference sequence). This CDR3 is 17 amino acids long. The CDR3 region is CASSLKGIGSYNSPLHF. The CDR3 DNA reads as TGTGCCAGCAGCTTGAAGGGGATAGGGTCCTATAATTCACCCCTCCACTTT.

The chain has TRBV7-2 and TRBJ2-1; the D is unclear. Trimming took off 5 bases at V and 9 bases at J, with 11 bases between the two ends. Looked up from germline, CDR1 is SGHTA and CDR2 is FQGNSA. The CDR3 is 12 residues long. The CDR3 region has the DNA TGTGCCAGCAGCCCCCGTCCGGTTGAGCAGTTCTTC. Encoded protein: CASSPRPVEQFF.

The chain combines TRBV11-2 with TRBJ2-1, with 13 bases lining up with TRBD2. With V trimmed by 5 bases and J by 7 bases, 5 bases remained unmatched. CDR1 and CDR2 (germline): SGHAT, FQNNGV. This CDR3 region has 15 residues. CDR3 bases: TGTGCCAGCAGCCCTGAACTAGCGGGGGGGAATGAGCAGTTCTTC. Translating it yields CASSPELAGGNEQFF.

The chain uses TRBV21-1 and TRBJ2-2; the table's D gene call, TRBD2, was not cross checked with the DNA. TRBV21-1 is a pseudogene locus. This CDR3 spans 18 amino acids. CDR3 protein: CASRATPLWGGAGGELFF. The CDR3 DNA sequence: TGTGCCAGCCGAGCAACCCCCCTGTGGGGGGGCGCGGGCGGGGAGCTGTTTTTT.

Here the CDR3 DNA reads TGTGCCAGCAGCTTAGGGTTGGGCAGTGATAGCAATCAGCCCCAGCATTTT. Its translation is CASSLGLGSDSNQPQHF. The genes are TRBV7-8 and TRBJ1-5; D unresolved. Trimming shortened V by 1 base and J by 0 bases, and 13 bases separated the two germline ends. This CDR3 is built from 17 residues. The V gene's germline CDR1 is SGHVS and CDR2 FQNEAQ.

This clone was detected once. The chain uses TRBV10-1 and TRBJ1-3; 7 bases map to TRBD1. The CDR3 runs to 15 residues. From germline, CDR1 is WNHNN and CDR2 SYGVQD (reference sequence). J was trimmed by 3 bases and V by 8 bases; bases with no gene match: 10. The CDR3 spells CASRPDREHGNTIYF. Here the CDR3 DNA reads TGCGCCAGCCGACCCGACAGGGAACATGGAAACACCATATATTTT.

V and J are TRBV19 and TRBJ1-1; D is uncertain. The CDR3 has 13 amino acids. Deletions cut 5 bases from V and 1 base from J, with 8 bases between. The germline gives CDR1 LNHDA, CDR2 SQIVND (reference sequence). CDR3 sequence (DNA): TGTGCCAGTAGTCGTCAGTCGAACACTGAAGCTTTCTTT. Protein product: CASSRQSNTEAFF.

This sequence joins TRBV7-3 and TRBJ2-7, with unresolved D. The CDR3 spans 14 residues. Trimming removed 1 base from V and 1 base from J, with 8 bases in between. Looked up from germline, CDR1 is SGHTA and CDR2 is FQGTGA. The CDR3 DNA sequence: TGTGCCAGCAGCTTAATGCCACTATCCTACGAGCAGTACTTC. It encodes CASSLMPLSYEQYF.

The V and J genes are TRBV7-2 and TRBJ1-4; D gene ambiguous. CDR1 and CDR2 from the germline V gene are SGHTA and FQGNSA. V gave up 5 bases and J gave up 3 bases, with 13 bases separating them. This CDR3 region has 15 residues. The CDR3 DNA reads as TGTGCCAGCAGCCCCCCGCGGCGGGCTAATGAAAAACTGTTTTTT. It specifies CASSPPRRANEKLFF.

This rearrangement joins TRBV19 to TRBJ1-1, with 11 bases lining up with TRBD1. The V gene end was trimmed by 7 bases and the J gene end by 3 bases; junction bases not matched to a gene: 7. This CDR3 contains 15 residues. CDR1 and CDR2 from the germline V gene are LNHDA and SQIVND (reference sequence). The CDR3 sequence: CASTGTGGGYTEAFF. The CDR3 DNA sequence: TGTGCCAGTACCGGGACAGGGGGGGGATACACTGAAGCTTTCTTT.

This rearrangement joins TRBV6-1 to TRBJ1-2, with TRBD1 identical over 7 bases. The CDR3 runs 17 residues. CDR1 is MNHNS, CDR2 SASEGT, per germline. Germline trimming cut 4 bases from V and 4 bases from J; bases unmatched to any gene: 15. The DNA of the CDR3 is TGTGCCAGCAGTGGAGGGACAGAGAACTATGTGGGCTATGGCTACACCTTC. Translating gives CASSGGTENYVGYGYTF.

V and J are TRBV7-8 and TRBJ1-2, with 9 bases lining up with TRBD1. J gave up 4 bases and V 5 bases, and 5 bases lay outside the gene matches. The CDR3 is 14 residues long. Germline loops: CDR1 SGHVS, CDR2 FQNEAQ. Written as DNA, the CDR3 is TGTGCCAGCAGCGCACAGGGGGCGGGCTATGGCTACACCTTC. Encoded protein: CASSAQGAGYGYTF.

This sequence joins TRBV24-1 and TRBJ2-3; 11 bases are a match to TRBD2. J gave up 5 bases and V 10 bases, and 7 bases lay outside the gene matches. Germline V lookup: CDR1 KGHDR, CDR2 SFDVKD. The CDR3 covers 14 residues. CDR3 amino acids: CATGTSGRGDTQYF. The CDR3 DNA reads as TGTGCCACGGGCACTAGCGGGAGAGGAGATACGCAGTATTTT.

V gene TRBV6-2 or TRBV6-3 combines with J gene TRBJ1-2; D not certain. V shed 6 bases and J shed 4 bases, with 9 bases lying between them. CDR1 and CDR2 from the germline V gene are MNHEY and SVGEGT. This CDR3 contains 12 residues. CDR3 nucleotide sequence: TGTGCCAGCAGCGCCCGGTTCTATGGCTACACCTTC. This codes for CASSARFYGYTF.

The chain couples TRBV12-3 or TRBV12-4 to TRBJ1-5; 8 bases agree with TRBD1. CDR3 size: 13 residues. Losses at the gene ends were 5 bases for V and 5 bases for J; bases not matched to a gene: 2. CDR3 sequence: CASSGQGYQPQHF. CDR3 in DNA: TGTGCCAGCAGTGGACAGGGCTATCAGCCCCAGCATTTT.

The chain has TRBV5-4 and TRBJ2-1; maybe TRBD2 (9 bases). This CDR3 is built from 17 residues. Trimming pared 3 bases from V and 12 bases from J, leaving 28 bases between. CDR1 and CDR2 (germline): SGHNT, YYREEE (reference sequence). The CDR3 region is CASSSFGQGWVAGAQFF. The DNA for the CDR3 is TGTGCCAGCAGCTCGTTCGGACAGGGTTGGGTAGCGGGGGCGCAGTTCTTC.

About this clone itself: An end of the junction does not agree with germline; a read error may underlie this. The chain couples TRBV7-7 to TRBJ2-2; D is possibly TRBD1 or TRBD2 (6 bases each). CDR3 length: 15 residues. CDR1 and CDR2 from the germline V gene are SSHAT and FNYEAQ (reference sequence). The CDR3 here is CASSLAVGAAGELFF. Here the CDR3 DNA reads TGTGCTAGCAGCTTAGCGGTGGGGGCCGCCGGGGAGCTGTTTTTT.

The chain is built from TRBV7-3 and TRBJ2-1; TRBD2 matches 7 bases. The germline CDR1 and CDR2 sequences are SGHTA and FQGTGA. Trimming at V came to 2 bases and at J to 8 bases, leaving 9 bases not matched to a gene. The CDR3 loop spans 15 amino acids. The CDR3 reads CASSLGSWEGDEQFF. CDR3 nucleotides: TGTGCCAGCAGCTTAGGTTCCTGGGAGGGCGATGAGCAGTTCTTC.

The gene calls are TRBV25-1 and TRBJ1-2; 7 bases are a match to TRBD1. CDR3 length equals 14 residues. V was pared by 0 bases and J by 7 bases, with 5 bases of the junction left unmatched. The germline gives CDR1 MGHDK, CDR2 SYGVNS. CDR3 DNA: TGTGCCAGCAGTGAATACGAGGGGGCTCGTGGCTACACCTTC. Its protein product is CASSEYEGARGYTF.

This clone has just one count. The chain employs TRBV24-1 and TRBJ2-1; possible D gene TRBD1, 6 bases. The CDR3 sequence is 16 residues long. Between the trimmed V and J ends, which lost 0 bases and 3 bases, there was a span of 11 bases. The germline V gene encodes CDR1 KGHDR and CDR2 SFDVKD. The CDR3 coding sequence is TGTGCCACCAGTGATTTGAGGGGGTTTGGCTACAATGAGCAGTTCTTC. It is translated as CATSDLRGFGYNEQFF.

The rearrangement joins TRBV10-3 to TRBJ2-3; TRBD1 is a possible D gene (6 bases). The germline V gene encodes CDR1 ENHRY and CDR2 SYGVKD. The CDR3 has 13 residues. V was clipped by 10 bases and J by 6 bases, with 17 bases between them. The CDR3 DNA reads TGTGCCACAGGGGACCCCCTCACTGATACGCAGTATTTT. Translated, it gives CATGDPLTDTQYF.

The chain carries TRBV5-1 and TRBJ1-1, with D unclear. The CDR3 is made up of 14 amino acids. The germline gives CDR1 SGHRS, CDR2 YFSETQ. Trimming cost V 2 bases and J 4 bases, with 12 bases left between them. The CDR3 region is CASSLEGRGTEAFF. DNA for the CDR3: TGCGCCAGCAGCTTAGAGGGCCGTGGCACTGAAGCTTTCTTT.

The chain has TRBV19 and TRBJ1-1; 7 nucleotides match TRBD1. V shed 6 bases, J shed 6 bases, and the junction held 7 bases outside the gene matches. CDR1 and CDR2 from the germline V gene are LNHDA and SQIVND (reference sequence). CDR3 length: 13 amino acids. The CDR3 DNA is TGTGCCAGTAGCCACAGGGGAAGGGCTGAAGCTTTCTTT. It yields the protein CASSHRGRAEAFF.

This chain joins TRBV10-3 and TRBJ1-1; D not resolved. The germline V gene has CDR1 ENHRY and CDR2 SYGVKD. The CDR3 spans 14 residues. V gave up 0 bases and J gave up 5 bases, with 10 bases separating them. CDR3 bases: TGTGCCATCAGTGAGTCGATAAGAGGAACTGAAGCTTTCTTT. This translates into CAISESIRGTEAFF.